These 2 T cell receptor beta chains came from one sample sequenced in a study of Graves' ophthalmopathy and Graves' hyperthyroidism. Amplified material comprised TCR beta CDR3 regions derived from RNA transcripts. An initial RT-PCR round employing HTBI primers preceded a second-round multiplex PCR. TCRdb called the multiplex PCR reads again in MiXCR, with one record for every CDR3 protein. The table lists around 1,200,000 distinct CDR3 sequences, about two fifths of them singletons. Sequencing was done on a sample of peripheral blood or thyroid tissue (not recorded which). The receptor set was obtained from an adult man with Graves' hyperthyroidism.

The chain has TRBV29-1 and TRBJ1-4; tentatively, D is TRBD1 (5 bases). The V and J ends lost 7 bases and 8 bases respectively, with 14 bases between them. Germline CDR1 SQVTM, CDR2 ANQGSEA. The CDR3 is 12 amino acids. In DNA, the CDR3 is TGCAGCGCAGGGATGCGACACGAAAAACTGTTTTTT. Translated, it gives CSAGMRHEKLFF. The full variable domain, completed using reference TRBV29-1 and TRBJ1-4, is SAVISQKPSRDICQRGTSLTIQCQVDSQVTMMFWYRQQPGQSLTLIATANQGSEATYESGFVIDKFPISRPNLTFSTLTVSNMSPEDSSIYLCSAGMRHEKLFFGSGTQLSVL.

V usage is TRBV25-1 and J usage is TRBJ2-7; D perhaps matches TRBD1 (5 bases). Germline CDR1 is MGHDK and CDR2 is SYGVNS. The CDR3 has 12 amino acids. Trimming took off 11 bases at V and 2 bases at J, with 13 bases between the two ends. The CDR3 DNA is TGTGCCGGCAATACAGGCACCTACGAGCAGTACTTC. It translates to CAGNTGTYEQYF.